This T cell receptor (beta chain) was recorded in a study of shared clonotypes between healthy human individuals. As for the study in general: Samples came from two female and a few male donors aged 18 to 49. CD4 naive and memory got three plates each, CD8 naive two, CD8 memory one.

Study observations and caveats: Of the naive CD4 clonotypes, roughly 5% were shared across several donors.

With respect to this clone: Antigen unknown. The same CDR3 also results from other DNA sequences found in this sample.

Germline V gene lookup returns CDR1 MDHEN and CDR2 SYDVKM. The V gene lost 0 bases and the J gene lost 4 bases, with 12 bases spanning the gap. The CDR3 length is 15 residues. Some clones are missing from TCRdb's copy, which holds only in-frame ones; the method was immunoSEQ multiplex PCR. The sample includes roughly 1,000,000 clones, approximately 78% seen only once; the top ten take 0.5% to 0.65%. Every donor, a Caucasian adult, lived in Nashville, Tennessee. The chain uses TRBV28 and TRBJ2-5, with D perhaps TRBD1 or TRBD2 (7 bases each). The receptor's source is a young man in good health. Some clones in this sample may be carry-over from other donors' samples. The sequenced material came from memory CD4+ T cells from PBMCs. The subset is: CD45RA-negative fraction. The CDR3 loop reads CASSLWAGGGETQYF. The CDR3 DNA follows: TGTGCCAGCAGTTTATGGGCAGGGGGGGGAGAGACCCAGTACTTC.